The entry below describes one TCR beta chain. Its antigen remains unidentified. Looking up the germline V gene yields CDR1 ENHRY and CDR2 SYGVKD. The CDR3 covers 12 residues, taking in both the cysteine and the phenylalanine. No DNA sequence is on record. For each sample, TRB amplification used 250 ng of peripheral blood genomic DNA, equal to 35,000 to 45,000 genome equivalents. TRB rearrangements were amplified by multiplex PCR using a touch-down protocol with TRB-A and TRB-B primer pools mixed in one tube. Illumina adapters and sample indices were added to the amplicons through two consecutive PCR reactions using Phusion HS II polymerase. Amplicons were gel-purified with the NucleoSpin Gel and PCR Clean-up kit, then quantified by Qubit and quality-checked on an Agilent 2100 Bioanalyzer. Sequencing of the libraries was performed on an Illumina MiSeq with 600-cycle, single-indexed, paired-end runs. As for the authors' bioinformatics: Alignment and assembly of TRB reads were performed with MiXCR version 2.1.12 and the default MiXCR reference library. A clone was defined by each unique CDR3 nucleotide sequence, and analysis was restricted to productive sequences with at least two reads. To assess repertoire diversity, an R script computed alpha-parameterized diversity profiles (alpha 0 to 5), which included the Shannon (alpha 1) and Simpson (alpha 2) indices. The tcR package was used to compute combinatorial TRB VJ usage, which was then compared between cohorts by principal component analysis with ade4. GLIPH was used to cluster TCRbeta CDR3s in pairs of cohorts matched for age and read depth, and a Wilcoxon test was used to compare cluster frequencies. After the reads were reprocessed by TCRdb, one entry was made per CDR3 protein sequence, with no DNA. It is TCRdb's table, rather than the study itself, that gives the V and J calls and clone size. The table for this sample lists 7,000 or so distinct CDR3 sequences. The leading ten clones occupy just over 9.5% of the sample.

The entry originates in a study of T cell clusters in autoimmune cytopenias (dated by TCRdb to between 2018 and 2021). A note on the overall study: A mean age of around 56 years and a median age of about 59 years were recorded for the healthy donor controls, of whom about half of the roughly 43 were female. Repertoires from autoimmune hepatitis patients were compared with those of 20 to 25 healthy donors matched for age and sex. The study was designed to test whether a disease-specific immune repertoire signature usable as a blood-based biomarker is carried by autoimmune cytopenia patients. In autoimmune cytopenia patients, peripheral blood TRB and IGH repertoires were sequenced during active disease and over treatment follow-up, together with healthy, CLL and autoimmune hepatitis controls. Controls were under 30 age-matched healthy donors for primary cytopenia and more than 13 age-matched CLL patients for secondary cytopenia. Per sample, TRB sequencing gave a median depth of about 53,000 reads and a median of 2,350 distinct TRB clonotypes. General study outcomes and caveats: Healthy donors had almost three times as many exclusive TRB clusters as active autoimmune hepatitis patients, a finding consistent with an autoimmunity-wide signature. The cluster-lack signature was not observed for secondary cytopenia versus CLL, as the signature was apparently masked by the dominant lymphoma-associated repertoire. TRB repertoire shifts, with less even repertoires in secondary cytopenia and CLL, mostly reflected lymphoma bias rather than autoimmunity. The T cell clusters were defined only in silico, and the functional role of the clusters was left to be validated experimentally. GLIPH results suggested that primary autoimmune cytopenia patients were missing physiological T cell clusters, with 51 clusters found only in healthy donors compared with fewer than 20 found only in patients.

These same data were also listed under a study on T cell repertoires in aging, cancer and after chemotherapy. As the second publication notes: Six donor age groups were covered, ranging from 30 or younger up to 70 or older, and each group contained at least three individuals. Control TCR repertoires from healthy donors were recorded across several months to years, and re-sampling revealed clear clonal overlap. The full dataset contained roughly 9 million TCR reads. Compared with age-matched healthy donors, untreated patients with either hematological or solid cancers had significantly lower TCR diversity in the blood along with higher clonality. In healthy donors, the decline in TCR diversity with age was mainly due to loss of richness, whereas in cancer patients loss of evenness also played a role. An increase in median generation probability over the chemotherapy interval was observed in both cancer cohorts, suggesting that the repertoire was reconstituted through rebound thymic output. It was noted by the authors that conclusions about immunological memory after chemotherapy cannot be drawn from the repertoire data. To look at immunoaging and at how T cells reconstitute after chemotherapy, the study profiled TCR beta repertoires in peripheral blood from both healthy donors and cancer patients. Alongside under 100 healthy donors serving as a reference group, the cohort included 218 cancer patients, of whom some 94 had hematological cancers and 124 had solid cancers. MiXCR versions 2.12 and 3.0.5 were used to process the TRB sequences. Repertoire metrics included Shannon diversity, evenness, clonality (one minus evenness), and alpha-parameterized diversity profiles from alpha 0 to 5. The IGoR algorithm was used to calculate generation probabilities of clones in the paired pre- and post-chemotherapy samples.

What was sequenced was peripheral blood. Recombination linked TRBV10-3 to TRBJ1-4; no DNA is available, so the TRBD1 call from TCRdb remains unchecked. The TCR sequence derives from a human donor in good health. The CDR3 region: CAIMGDQEKLFF.